The rows below give T cell receptor beta chains drawn from one sample of a study of T-cell reconstitution after alpha-beta-depleted transplantation in children. TCRdb re-called the PCR reads with MiXCR, one entry per CDR3 protein. Among about 400,000 distinct CDR3 sequences listed, 15% to 20% were seen once. The sample here was PBMCs, mostly from graft donor cells, taken 360 days after TCRalphabeta/CD19-depleted stem cell transplant. Receptors originate from a boy younger than two who had a stem cell transplant for Wiskott-Aldrich syndrome, so the T cells may come from the graft donor. Both conserved end residues are part of each CDR3. A D gene is named only where the DNA matches it firmly. The size of a clone is reported for some rows only, either as once, few or many, or as a class for expanded clones.

NA,TRBJ2-6,many,TRBV15,TGTGCCACCAGCAGAGTTTTTGGGGCCAACGTCCTGACTTTC,CATSRVFGANVLTF
TRBD2,TRBJ2-1,few,TRBV5-1,TGCGCCAGCAGCCGCGAGCGGGGGAGCTCCTACAATGAGCAGTTCTTC,CASSRERGSSYNEQFF
NA,TRBJ2-1,NA,TRBV6-2/TRBV6-3,TGTGCCAGCGGGGTCCTACTGGAGCAGTTCTTC,CASGVLLEQFF
NA,TRBJ2-5,NA,TRBV4-1,TGCGCCAGCAGCCACATTACAATTTCGGAGACCCAGTACTTC,CASSHITISETQYF
NA,TRBJ2-5,few,TRBV25-1,TGTGCCAGCAGTGCGAGAGGGGGTCTAGGACAGACCCAGTACTTC,CASSARGGLGQTQYF
TRBD1,TRBJ2-5,few,TRBV12-3/TRBV12-4,TGTGCCAGCAGTTTGGGGGACAGAGAACAAGAGACCCAGTACTTC,CASSLGDREQETQYF
NA,TRBJ2-2,NA,TRBV6-6,TGTGCCAGCAGTTACTATGGTCCCGGGGAGCTGTTTTTT,CASSYYGPGELFF
TRBD2,TRBJ2-1,NA,TRBV4-2,TGTGCCAGCAGCCAAGTAGCGGGGGAGCGAGGGGACGTGCAGTTCTTC,CASSQVAGERGDVQFF
NA,TRBJ2-7,many,TRBV15,TGTGCCACCAGCAGAGTAAGAGCGGGGACAGAGCAGTACTTC,CATSRVRAGTEQYF
NA,TRBJ1-2,many,TRBV5-6,TGTGCCAGCAGCCCACAAGGGGTTAGCTCCTATGGCTACACCTTC,CASSPQGVSSYGYTF
NA,TRBJ2-6,NA,TRBV5-1,TGCGCCAGCAGCCCGGGACACAGCTCTGGGGCCAACGTCCTGACTTTC,CASSPGHSSGANVLTF
NA,TRBJ2-1,NA,TRBV5-1,TGCGCCAGCAGCGGGAGGGGGCTCAATGAGCAGTTCTTC,CASSGRGLNEQFF
NA,TRBJ2-1,NA,TRBV6-5,TGTGCCAGCAGTTATGGTGTGACATCCAACAATGAGCAGTTCTTC,CASSYGVTSNNEQFF